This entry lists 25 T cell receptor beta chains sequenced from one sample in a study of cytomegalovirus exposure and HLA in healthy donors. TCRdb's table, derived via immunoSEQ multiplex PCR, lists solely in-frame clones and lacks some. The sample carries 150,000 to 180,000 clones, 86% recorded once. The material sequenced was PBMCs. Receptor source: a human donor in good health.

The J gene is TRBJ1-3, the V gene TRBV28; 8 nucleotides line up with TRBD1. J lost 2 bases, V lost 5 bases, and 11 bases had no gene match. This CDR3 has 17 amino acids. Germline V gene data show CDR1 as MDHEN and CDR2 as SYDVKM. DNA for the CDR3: TGTGCCAGCAGTATACACGGGACAGGCCTCGCTGGAAACACCATATATTTT. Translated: CASSIHGTGLAGNTIYF.

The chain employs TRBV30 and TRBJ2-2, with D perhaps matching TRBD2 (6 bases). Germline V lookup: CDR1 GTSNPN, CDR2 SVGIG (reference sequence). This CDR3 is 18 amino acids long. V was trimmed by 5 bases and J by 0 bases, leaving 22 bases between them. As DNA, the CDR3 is TGTGCCTGGGCTAGACTTGGGGCGGGGACCCCGAACACCGGGGAGCTGTTTTTT. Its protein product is CAWARLGAGTPNTGELFF.

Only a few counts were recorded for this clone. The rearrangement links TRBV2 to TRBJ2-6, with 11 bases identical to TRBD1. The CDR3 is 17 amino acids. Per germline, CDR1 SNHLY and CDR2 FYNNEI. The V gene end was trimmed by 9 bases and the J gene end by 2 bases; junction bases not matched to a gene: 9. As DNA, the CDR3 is TGTGCCAGGAGGGCGGGGACAGGGGGTCCTGGGGCCAACGTCCTGACTTTC. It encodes CARRAGTGGPGANVLTF.

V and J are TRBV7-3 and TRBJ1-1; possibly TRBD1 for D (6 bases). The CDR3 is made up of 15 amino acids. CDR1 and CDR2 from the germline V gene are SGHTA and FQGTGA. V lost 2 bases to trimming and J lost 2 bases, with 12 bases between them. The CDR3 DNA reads TGTGCCAGCAGCTTATTGGGACAAGCTAACACTGAAGCTTTCTTT. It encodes CASSLLGQANTEAFF.

The CDR3 coding sequence is TGCGCCAGCAGCTTGGCGGGTGCGGATTCTGGAAACACCATATATTTT. The encoded protein is CASSLAGADSGNTIYF. This chain joins TRBV5-1 and TRBJ1-3; D is unclear. Germline V gene lookup returns CDR1 SGHRS and CDR2 YFSETQ. Trimming left V 0 bases short and J 1 base short, with 11 bases between. The CDR3 spans 16 residues.

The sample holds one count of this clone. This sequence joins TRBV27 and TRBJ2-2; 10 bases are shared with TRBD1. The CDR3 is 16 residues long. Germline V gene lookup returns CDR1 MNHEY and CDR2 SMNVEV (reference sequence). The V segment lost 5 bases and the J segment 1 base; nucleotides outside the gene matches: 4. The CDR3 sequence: CASSLGQGMNTGELFF. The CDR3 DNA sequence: TGTGCCAGCAGTCTGGGACAGGGGATGAACACCGGGGAGCTGTTTTTT.

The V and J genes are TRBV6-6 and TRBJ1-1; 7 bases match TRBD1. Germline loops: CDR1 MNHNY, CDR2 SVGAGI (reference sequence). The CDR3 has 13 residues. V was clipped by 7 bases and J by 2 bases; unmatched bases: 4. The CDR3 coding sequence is TGTGCCAGCAAGACAGGGAGTAACACTGAAGCTTTCTTT. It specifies CASKTGSNTEAFF.

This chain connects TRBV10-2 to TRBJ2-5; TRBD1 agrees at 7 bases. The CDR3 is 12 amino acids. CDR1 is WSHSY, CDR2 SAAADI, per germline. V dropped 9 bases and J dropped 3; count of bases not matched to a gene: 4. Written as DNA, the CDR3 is TGCGCCAGTAGGACAGGAAAAGAGACCCAGTACTTC. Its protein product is CASRTGKETQYF.

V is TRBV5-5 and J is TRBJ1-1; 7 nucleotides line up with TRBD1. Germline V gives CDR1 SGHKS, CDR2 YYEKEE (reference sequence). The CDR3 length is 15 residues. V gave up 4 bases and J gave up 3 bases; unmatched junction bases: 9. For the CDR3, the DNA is TGTGCCAGCAGCCGAAGACAGGGATCGGACACTGAAGCTTTCTTT. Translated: CASSRRQGSDTEAFF.

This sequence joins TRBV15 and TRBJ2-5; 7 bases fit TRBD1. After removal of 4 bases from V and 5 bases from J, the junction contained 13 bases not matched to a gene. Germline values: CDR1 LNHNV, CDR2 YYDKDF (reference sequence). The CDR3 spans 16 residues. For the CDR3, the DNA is TGTGCCACCAGCAAATACAGGGGCGGAGGACCTGAGACCCAGTACTTC. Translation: CATSKYRGGGPETQYF.

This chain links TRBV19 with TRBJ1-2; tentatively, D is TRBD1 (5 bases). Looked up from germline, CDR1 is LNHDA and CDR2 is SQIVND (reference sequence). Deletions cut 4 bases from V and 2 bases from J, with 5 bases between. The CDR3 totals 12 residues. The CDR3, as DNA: TGTGCCAGTAGTAAGGGGAACTATGGCTACACCTTC. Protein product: CASSKGNYGYTF.

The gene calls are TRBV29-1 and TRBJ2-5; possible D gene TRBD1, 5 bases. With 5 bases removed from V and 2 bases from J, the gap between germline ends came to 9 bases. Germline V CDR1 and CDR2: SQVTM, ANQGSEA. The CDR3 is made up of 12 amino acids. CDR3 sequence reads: CSVRQIQETQYF. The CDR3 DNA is TGCAGCGTTAGACAGATACAAGAGACCCAGTACTTC.

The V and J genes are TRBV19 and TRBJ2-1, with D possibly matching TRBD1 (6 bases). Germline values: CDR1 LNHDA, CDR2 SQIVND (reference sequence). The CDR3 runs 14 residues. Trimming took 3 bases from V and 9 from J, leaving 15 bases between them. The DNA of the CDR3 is TGTGCCAGTAGTATCTGGGCAGGGGCCTCTGAGCAGTTCTTC. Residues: CASSIWAGASEQFF. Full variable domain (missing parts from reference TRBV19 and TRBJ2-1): DGGITQSPKYLFRKEGQNVTLSCEQNLNHDAMYWYRQDPGQGLRLIYYSQIVNDFQKGDIAEGYSVSREKKESFPLTVTSAQKNPTAFYLCASSIWAGASEQFFGPGTRLTVL.

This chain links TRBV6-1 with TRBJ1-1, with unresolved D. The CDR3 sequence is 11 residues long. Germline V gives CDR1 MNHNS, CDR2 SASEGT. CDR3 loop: CAARMNTEAFF. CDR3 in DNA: TGTGCAGCCAGGATGAACACTGAAGCTTTCTTT.

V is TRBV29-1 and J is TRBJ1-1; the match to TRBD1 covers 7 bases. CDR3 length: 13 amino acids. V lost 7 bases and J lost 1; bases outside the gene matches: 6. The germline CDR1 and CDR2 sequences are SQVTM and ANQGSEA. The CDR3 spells CSAAGTANTEAFF. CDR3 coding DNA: TGCAGCGCCGCCGGGACAGCGAACACTGAAGCTTTCTTT.

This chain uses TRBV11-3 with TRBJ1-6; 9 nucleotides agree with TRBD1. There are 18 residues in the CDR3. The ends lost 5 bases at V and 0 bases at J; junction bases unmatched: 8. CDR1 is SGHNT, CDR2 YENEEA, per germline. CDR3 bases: TGTGCCAGCAGCACGGGACAGGGATTAAGCTCCTATAATTCACCCCTCCACTTT. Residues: CASSTGQGLSSYNSPLHF.

The CDR3 nucleotides are TGTGCCAGCAGCGCGACAGGGTATGGAAACACCATATATTTT. Residues: CASSATGYGNTIYF. The chain is built from TRBV9 and TRBJ1-3, with 7 bases identical to TRBD1. The CDR3 has 14 amino acids. The germline V gene encodes CDR1 SGDLS and CDR2 YYNGEE. Losses at the gene ends were 3 bases for V and 3 bases for J; bases not matched to a gene: 3.

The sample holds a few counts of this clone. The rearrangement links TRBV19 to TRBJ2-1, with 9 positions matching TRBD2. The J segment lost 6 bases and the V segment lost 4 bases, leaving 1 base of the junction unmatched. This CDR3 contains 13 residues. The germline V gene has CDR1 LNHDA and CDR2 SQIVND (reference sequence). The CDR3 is CASSSGRANEQFF. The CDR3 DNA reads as TGTGCCAGTAGTAGCGGGAGGGCCAATGAGCAGTTCTTC.

The CDR3 reads CASSLGGRFTEAFF. CDR3 DNA: TGTGCCAGCAGCTTGGGGGGCCGGTTCACTGAAGCTTTCTTT. The rearrangement uses TRBV5-6 and TRBJ1-1, with D possibly TRBD1 on 5 matching bases. Per germline, CDR1 SGHDT and CDR2 YYEEEE. This CDR3 contains 14 residues. Trimming removed 0 bases from V and 4 bases from J, with 10 bases in between.

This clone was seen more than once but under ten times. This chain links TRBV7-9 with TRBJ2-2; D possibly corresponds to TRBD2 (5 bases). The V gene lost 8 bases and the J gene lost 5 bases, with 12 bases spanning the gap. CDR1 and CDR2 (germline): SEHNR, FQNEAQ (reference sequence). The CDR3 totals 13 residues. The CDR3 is CASYPSPTGELFF. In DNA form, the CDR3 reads TGTGCCAGCTACCCTAGCCCAACCGGGGAGCTGTTTTTT.

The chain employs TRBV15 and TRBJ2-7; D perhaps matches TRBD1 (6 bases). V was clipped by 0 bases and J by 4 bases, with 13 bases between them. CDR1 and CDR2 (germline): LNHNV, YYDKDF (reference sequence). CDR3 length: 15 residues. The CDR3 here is CATSRDLRGLYEQYF. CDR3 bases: TGTGCCACCAGCAGAGATCTCAGGGGCTTGTACGAGCAGTACTTC.

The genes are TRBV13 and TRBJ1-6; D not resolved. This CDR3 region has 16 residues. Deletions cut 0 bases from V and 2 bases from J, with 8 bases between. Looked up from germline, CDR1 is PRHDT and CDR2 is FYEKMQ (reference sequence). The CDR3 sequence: CASSLGRVPYNSPLHF. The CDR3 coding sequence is TGTGCCAGCAGCTTAGGCCGGGTACCCTATAATTCACCCCTCCACTTT.

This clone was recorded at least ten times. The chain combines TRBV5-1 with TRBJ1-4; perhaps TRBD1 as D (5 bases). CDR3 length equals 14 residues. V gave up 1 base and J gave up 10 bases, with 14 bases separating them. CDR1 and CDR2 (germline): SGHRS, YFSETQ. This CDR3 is CASSLYRYYRKLFF. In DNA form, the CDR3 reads TGCGCCAGCAGCTTGTACAGGTATTACCGAAAACTGTTTTTT.

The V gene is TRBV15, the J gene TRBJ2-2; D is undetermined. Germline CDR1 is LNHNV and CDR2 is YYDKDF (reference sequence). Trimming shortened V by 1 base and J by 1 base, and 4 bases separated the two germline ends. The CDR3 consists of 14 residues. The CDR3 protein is CATSRVLNTGELFF. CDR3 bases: TGTGCCACCAGCAGAGTCCTGAACACCGGGGAGCTGTTTTTT.

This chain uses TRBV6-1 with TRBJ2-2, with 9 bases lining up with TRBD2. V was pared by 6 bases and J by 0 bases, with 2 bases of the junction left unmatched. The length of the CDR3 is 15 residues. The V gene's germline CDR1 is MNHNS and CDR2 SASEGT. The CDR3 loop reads CASRRLAANTGELFF. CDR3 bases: TGTGCCAGCAGAAGACTAGCGGCGAACACCGGGGAGCTGTTTTTT.